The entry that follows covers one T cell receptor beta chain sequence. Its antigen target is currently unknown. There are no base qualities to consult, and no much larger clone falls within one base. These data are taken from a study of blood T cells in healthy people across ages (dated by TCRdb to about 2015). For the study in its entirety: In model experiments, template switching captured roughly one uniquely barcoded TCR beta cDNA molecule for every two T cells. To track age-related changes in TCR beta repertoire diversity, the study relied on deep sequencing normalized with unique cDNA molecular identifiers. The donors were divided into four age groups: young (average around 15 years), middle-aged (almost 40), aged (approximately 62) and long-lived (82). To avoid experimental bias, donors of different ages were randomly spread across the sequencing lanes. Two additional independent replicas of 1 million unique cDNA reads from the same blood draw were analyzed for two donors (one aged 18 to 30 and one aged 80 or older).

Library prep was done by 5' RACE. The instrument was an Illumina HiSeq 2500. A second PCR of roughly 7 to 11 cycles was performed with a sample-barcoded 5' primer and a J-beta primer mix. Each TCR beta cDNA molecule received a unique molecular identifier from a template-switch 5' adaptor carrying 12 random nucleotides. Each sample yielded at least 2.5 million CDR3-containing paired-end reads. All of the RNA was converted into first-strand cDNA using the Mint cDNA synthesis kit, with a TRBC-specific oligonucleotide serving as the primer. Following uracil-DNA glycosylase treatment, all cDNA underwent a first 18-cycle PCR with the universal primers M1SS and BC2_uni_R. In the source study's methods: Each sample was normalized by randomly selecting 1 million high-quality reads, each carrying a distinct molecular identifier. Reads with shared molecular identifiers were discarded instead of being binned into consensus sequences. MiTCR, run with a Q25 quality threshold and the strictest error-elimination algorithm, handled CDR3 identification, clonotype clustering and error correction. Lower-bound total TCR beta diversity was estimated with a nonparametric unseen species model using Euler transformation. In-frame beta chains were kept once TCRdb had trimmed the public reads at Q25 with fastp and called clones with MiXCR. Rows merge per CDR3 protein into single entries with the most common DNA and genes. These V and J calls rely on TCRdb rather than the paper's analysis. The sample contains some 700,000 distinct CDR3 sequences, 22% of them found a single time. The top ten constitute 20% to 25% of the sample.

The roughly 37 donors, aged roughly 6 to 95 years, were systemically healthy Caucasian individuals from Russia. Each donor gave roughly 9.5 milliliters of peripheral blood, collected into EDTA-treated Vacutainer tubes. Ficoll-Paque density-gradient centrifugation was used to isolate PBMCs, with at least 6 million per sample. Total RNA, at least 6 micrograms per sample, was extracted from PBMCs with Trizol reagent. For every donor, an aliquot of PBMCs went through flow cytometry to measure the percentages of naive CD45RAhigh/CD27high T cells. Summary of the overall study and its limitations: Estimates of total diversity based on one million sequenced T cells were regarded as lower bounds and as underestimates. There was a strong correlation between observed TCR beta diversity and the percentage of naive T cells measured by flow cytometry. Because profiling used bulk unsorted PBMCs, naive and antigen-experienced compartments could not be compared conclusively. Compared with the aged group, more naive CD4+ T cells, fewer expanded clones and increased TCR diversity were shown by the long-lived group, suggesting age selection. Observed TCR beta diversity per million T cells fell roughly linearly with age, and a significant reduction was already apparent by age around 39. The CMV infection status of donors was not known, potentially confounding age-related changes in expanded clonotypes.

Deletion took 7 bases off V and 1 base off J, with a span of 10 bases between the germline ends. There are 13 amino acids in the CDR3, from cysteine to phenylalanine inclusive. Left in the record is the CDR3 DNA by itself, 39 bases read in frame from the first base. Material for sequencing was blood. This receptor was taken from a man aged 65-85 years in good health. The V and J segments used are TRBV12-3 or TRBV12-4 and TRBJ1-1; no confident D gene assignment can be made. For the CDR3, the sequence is CASNPQENTEAFF. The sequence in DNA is TGTGCCAGCAATCCGCAGGAGAACACTGAAGCTTTCTTT.